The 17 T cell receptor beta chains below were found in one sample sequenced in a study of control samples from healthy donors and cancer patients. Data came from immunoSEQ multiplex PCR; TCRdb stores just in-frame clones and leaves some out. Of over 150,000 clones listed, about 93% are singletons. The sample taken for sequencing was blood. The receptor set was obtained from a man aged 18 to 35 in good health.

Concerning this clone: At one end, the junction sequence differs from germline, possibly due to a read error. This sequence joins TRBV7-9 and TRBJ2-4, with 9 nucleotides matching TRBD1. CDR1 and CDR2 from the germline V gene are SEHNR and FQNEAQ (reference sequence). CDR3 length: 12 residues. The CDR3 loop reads CASSFKGQGIHF. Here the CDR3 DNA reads TGTGCCAGCAGCTTTAAGGGACAGGGAATCCACTTC.

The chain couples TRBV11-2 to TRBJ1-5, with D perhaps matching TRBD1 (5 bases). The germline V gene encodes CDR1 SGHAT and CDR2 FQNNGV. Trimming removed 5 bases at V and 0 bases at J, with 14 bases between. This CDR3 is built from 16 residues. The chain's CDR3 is CASSRGGGSSNQPQHF. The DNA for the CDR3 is TGTGCCAGCAGCCGGGGGGGTGGTTCTAGCAATCAGCCCCAGCATTTT. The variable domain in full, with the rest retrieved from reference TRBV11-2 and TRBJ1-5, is EAGVAQSPRYKIIEKRQSVAFWCNPISGHATLYWYQQILGQGPKLLIQFQNNGVVDDSQLPKDRFSAERLKGVDSTLKIQPAKLEDSAVYLCASSRGGGSSNQPQHFGDGTRLSIL.

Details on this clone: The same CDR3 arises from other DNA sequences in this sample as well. Here the CDR3 DNA reads TGCGCCAGCAGCTTGGGGCTAGCGGGGGGCCAAGAGACCCAGTACTTC. This gives the protein CASSLGLAGGQETQYF. V gene TRBV5-1 combines with J gene TRBJ2-5; 11 nucleotides line up with TRBD2. Trimming cost V 0 bases and J 1 base; bases outside gene matches: 2. Germline values: CDR1 SGHRS, CDR2 YFSETQ. This CDR3 has 16 amino acids.

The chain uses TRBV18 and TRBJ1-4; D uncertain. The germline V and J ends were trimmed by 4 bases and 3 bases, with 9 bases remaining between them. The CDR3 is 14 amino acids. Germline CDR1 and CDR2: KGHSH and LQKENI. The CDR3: CASSRTAANEKLFF. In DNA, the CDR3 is TGTGCCAGCTCACGGACGGCGGCTAATGAAAAACTGTTTTTT.

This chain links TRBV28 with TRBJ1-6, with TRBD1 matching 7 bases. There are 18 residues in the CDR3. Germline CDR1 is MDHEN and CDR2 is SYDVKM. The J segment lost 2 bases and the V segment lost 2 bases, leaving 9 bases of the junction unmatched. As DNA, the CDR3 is TGTGCCAGCAGTTTACCCTTGACAGGGATGGCCTATAATTCACCCCTCCACTTT. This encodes CASSLPLTGMAYNSPLHF.

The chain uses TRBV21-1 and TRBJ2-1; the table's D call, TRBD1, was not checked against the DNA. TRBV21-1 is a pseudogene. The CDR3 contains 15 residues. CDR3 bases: TGTGCCAGCAGAACCGACAGGGACTCCTACAATGAGCAGTTCTTC. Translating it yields CASRTDRDSYNEQFF.

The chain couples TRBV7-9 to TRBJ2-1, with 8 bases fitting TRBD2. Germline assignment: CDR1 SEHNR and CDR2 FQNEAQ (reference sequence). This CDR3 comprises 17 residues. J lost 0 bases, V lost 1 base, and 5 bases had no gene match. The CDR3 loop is CASSLDSGGSSYNEQFF. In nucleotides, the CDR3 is TGTGCCAGCAGCTTAGACAGCGGGGGCAGCTCCTACAATGAGCAGTTCTTC.

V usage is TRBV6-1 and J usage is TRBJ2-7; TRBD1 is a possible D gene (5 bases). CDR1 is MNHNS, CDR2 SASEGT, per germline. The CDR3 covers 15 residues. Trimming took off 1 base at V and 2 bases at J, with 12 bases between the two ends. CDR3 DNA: TGTGCCAGCAGTGAAGAGGGGCACATACCCTACGAGCAGTACTTC. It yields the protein CASSEEGHIPYEQYF.

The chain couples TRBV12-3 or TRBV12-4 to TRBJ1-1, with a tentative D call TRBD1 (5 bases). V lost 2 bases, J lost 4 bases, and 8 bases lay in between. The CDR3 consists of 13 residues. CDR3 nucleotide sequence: TGTGCCAGCAGTTTAATGGGGGGCACTGAAGCTTTCTTT. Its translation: CASSLMGGTEAFF.

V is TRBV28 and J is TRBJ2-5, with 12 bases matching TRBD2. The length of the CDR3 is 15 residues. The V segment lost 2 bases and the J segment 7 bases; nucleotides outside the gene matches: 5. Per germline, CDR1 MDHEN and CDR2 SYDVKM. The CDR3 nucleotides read TGTGCCAGCAGTTTAACTAGCGGGGGGATAGGGACCCAGTACTTC. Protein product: CASSLTSGGIGTQYF.

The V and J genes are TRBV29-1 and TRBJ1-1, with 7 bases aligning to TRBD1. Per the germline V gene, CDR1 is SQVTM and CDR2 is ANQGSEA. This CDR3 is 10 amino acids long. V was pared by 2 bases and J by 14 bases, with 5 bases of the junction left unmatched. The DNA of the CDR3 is TGCAGCGTTGAAAAGGGGGCTCAGTTCTTT. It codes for CSVEKGAQFF.

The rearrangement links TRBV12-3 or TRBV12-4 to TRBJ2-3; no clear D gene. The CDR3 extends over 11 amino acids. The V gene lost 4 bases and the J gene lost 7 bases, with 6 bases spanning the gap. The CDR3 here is CASSSMNTQYF. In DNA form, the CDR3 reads TGTGCCAGCAGTTCTATGAATACGCAGTATTTT.

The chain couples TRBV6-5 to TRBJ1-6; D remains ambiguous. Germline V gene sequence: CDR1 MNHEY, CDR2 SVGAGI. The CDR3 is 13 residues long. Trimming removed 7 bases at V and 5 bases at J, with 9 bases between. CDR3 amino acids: CASTPGHNSPLHF. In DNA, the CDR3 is TGTGCCAGCACACCGGGCCATAATTCACCCCTCCACTTT.

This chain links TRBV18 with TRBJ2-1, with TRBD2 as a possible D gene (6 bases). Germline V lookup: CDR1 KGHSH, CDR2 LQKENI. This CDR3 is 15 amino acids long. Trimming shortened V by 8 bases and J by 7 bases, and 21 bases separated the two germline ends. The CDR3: CASTLARGAGNEQFF. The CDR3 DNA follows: TGTGCCAGCACGTTAGCAAGGGGCGCGGGAAATGAGCAGTTCTTC.

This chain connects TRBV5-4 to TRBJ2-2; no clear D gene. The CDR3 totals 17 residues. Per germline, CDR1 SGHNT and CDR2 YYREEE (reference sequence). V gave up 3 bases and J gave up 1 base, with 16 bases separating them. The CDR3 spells CASSYRARLLNTGELFF. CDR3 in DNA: TGTGCCAGCAGCTACCGGGCCAGGCTCTTGAACACCGGGGAGCTGTTTTTT.

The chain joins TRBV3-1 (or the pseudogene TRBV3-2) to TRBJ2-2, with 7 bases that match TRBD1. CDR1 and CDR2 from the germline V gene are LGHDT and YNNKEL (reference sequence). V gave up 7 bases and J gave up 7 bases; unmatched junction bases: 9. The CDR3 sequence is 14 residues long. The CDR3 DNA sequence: TGTGCCAGCACCGGGACAGAAAGGGGCGGGGAGCTGTTTTTT. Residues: CASTGTERGGELFF.

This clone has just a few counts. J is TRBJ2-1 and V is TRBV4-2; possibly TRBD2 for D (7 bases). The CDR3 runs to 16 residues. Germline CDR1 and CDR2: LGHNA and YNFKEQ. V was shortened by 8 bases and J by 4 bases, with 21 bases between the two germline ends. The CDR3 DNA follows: TGTGCCAGCGCCTCAAAGGGGGGGTTCGTGTACAATGAGCAGTTCTTC. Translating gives CASASKGGFVYNEQFF.